Listed below are T cell receptor beta chains from one sample, sequenced in a study of blood T cell repertoires in COVID-19. Assay: immunoSEQ multiplex PCR; the TCRdb copy retains only in-frame clones and omits some. Here the sample spans about 110,000 clones, around 78% being singletons. The sequenced sample was peripheral blood. The receptors were gathered from a man of 80 years or more with COVID-19, enrolled during active disease. Each CDR3 is given with its conserved first and last residue. The D gene is left open where the match is weak.

v_gene	j_gene	d_gene	CDR3aa
TRBV10-3	TRBJ2-1	NA	CAPERFRDCGDEQFF
TRBV9	TRBJ1-4	NA	CASSPYGGAGTNEKLFF
TRBV4-1	TRBJ2-2	TRBD2	CASSPGLAGNTGELFF
TRBV18	TRBJ2-7	NA	CASSRGTYEQYF
TRBV10-3	TRBJ2-2	NA	CAISESVSVTGELFF
TRBV12-3/TRBV12-4	TRBJ1-5	NA	CASSLRDYQPQHF
TRBV7-9	TRBJ2-3	NA	CASSLGASGTDTQYF
TRBV7-3	TRBJ2-3	TRBD2	CASSERETYTDTQYF
TRBV13	TRBJ2-7	TRBD2	CASSLDGARESVYEQYF
TRBV30	TRBJ1-1	TRBD1	CAWSAGTAEAFF
TRBV6-1	TRBJ1-2	TRBD1	CASSETGDYGYTF
TRBV5-6	TRBJ2-7	NA	CASSLPGSSYEQYF
TRBV11-3	TRBJ1-1	NA	CASSLDRGTEAFF
TRBV7-2	TRBJ2-3	TRBD2	CASSRTGLAGTISTDTQYF
TRBV28	TRBJ2-1	NA	CASSDQSGAYNEQFF
TRBV6-5	TRBJ1-4	NA	CASSLTRDGEKLFF
TRBV7-6	TRBJ2-3	NA	CASSSWTDVDTQYF
TRBV4-2	TRBJ1-2	NA	CASSQDMGGGYGYTF
TRBV13	TRBJ2-7	NA	CASSLGPWTSRNEQYF
TRBV30	TRBJ2-1	TRBD2	CAWRGMAGALYEQFF
TRBV28	TRBJ1-1	NA	CASKLGANTEAFF
TRBV10-3	TRBJ2-7	TRBD2	CAISETSGQGGPSGRRYEQYF
TRBV19	TRBJ1-4	TRBD1	CASSFFSADRGILKTVF
TRBV4-3	TRBJ1-1	NA	CASSTRVGTEAFF
TRBV27	TRBJ2-3	NA	CASSLGGETDTQYF
TRBV19	TRBJ2-7	NA	CASSRDILLSYEQYF
TRBV19	TRBJ1-2	NA	CASSPRVFYGYTF
TRBV5-1	TRBJ2-7	NA	CASSETASSYEQYF
TRBV18	TRBJ2-1	TRBD2	CASFTRAGGNHNEQFF
TRBV7-8	TRBJ2-1	NA	CASSPGSTSYNEQFF
TRBV4-1	TRBJ1-6	NA	CASSQGDGGSPLHF
TRBV10-2	TRBJ2-3	NA	CASRGPSTDTQYF
TRBV19	TRBJ1-5	NA	CASRPTDRPNQPQHF
TRBV7-8	TRBJ2-6	TRBD2	CASSRPGLAEPGANVLTF
TRBV15	TRBJ1-1	NA	CATSREGVRVNTEAFF
TRBV24-1	TRBJ2-1	NA	CATSDRSGFNEQFF
TRBV2	TRBJ2-7	TRBD1	CASSSGQGGNEQYF
TRBV5-1	TRBJ1-6	NA	CASSLVLAGMNSPLHF
TRBV28	TRBJ2-1	TRBD1	CASSVTGAQFF
TRBV28	TRBJ1-5	TRBD1	CASTNQGVPSNQPQHF